One sample yielded the 18 T cell receptor beta chains listed below, sequenced in a study of cytomegalovirus exposure and HLA in healthy donors. The PCR employed 60 Vbeta primers together with 13 Jbeta primers. Using immunoSEQ multiplex PCR, the repertoire was profiled, and TCRdb retains in-frame clones only, with some absent. Of roughly 170,000 clones listed, roughly 84% are singletons. The sample comprised PBMCs. These receptors were taken from a girl under 10 years old in good health and CMV-seropositive.

This chain joins TRBV29-1 and TRBJ1-2, with D hard to call. Germline loops: CDR1 SQVTM, CDR2 ANQGSEA. The CDR3 totals 11 residues. Trimming removed 4 bases from V and 7 bases from J, with 10 bases in between. CDR3 in DNA: TGCAGCGTTGGGCACGGAGGTGGCTACACCTTC. Its protein product is CSVGHGGGYTF.

The chain carries TRBV28 and TRBJ2-1; 7 positions agree with TRBD2. CDR3 length: 14 amino acids. The germline V gene encodes CDR1 MDHEN and CDR2 SYDVKM. V lost 2 bases, J lost 7 bases, and 5 bases stayed unmatched. The CDR3: CASSLSREGNEQFF. DNA for the CDR3: TGTGCCAGCAGTTTAAGCAGGGAGGGTAATGAGCAGTTCTTC. The entire variable domain, with the rest obtained from reference TRBV28 and TRBJ2-1, is as follows: DVKVTQSSRYLVKRTGEKVFLECVQDMDHENMFWYRQDPGLGLRLIYFSYDVKMKEKGDIPEGYSVSREKKERFSLILESASTNQTSMYLCASSLSREGNEQFFGPGTRLTVL.

The gene calls are TRBV27 and TRBJ2-7, with 7 bases lining up with TRBD1. The V segment lost 5 bases and the J segment 2 bases; nucleotides outside the gene matches: 6. The germline CDR1 and CDR2 sequences are MNHEY and SMNVEV (reference sequence). This CDR3 contains 14 residues. This CDR3 reads CASSPGTDPYEQYF. CDR3 DNA: TGTGCCAGCAGTCCGGGGACAGACCCCTACGAGCAGTACTTC.

This chain connects TRBV7-8 to TRBJ1-5; possible D gene TRBD1, 6 bases. CDR1 SGHVS and CDR2 FQNEAQ come from the germline V gene. The CDR3 contains 19 residues. The V and J ends lost 0 bases and 0 bases respectively, with 18 bases between them. The CDR3 DNA sequence: TGTGCCAGCAGCTTAGCGAGGGGGTGGGGTAGGTATAGCAATCAGCCCCAGCATTTT. This encodes CASSLARGWGRYSNQPQHF.

The chain recombines TRBV27 with TRBJ2-1; 7 positions match TRBD2. V shed 3 bases and J 3 bases; nucleotides not matched to a gene: 5. Germline loops: CDR1 MNHEY, CDR2 SMNVEV (reference sequence). CDR3 length equals 15 residues. CDR3 DNA: TGTGCCAGCAGTTTTTTGGGGGGGGGCTACAATGAGCAGTTCTTC. It is translated as CASSFLGGGYNEQFF.

The V call is TRBV5-1, the J call TRBJ2-1; D uncertain. Trimming cost V 3 bases and J 0 bases, with 10 bases left between them. The CDR3 is made up of 15 amino acids. The germline V gene has CDR1 SGHRS and CDR2 YFSETQ. The CDR3 reads CASSSLPSSYNEQFF. In nucleotides, the CDR3 is TGCGCCAGCAGCTCCTTGCCGAGCTCCTACAATGAGCAGTTCTTC. The full variable domain, with the rest looked up from reference TRBV5-1 and TRBJ2-1, is KAGVTQTPRYLIKTRGQQVTLSCSPISGHRSVSWYQQTPGQGLQFLFEYFSETQRNKGNFPGRFSGRQFSNSRSEMNVSTLELGDSALYLCASSSLPSSYNEQFFGPGTRLTVL.

In its sample, this clone was seen once. The chain has TRBV6-1 and TRBJ1-1; D is unclear. Deletions cut 2 bases from V and 2 bases from J, with 12 bases between. Germline values: CDR1 MNHNS, CDR2 SASEGT. There are 15 residues in the CDR3. Here the CDR3 DNA reads TGTGCCAGCAGTGAATCCTCCGCGGGAAACACTGAAGCTTTCTTT. As protein: CASSESSAGNTEAFF.

This clone was observed once. The rearrangement uses TRBV2 and TRBJ2-1; 9 bases are a match to TRBD1. The CDR3 loop spans 14 amino acids. With V trimmed by 5 bases and J by 7 bases, 6 bases remained unmatched. The V gene's germline CDR1 is SNHLY and CDR2 FYNNEI. The CDR3 DNA is TGTGCCAGCAGTAGGATAGGGACAGGGAATGAGCAGTTCTTC. It codes for CASSRIGTGNEQFF.

This clone was seen only once. V usage is TRBV5-1 and J usage is TRBJ2-3; TRBD1 agrees at 11 bases. The length of the CDR3 is 18 residues. V lost 3 bases to trimming and J lost 0 bases; unmatched junction nucleotides: 9. CDR1 is SGHRS, CDR2 YFSETQ, per germline. CDR3 in amino acids: CASSYGQGAKSSTDTQYF. Here the CDR3 DNA reads TGCGCCAGCAGCTATGGACAGGGGGCTAAATCTAGCACAGATACGCAGTATTTT. Variable domain in full (rest from reference TRBV5-1 and TRBJ2-3): KAGVTQTPRYLIKTRGQQVTLSCSPISGHRSVSWYQQTPGQGLQFLFEYFSETQRNKGNFPGRFSGRQFSNSRSEMNVSTLELGDSALYLCASSYGQGAKSSTDTQYFGPGTRLTVL.

The chain carries TRBV19 and TRBJ1-2; a possible D gene is TRBD1 (5 bases). The CDR3 contains 14 residues. Trimming took off 1 base at V and 7 bases at J, with 13 bases between the two ends. The germline gives CDR1 LNHDA, CDR2 SQIVND (reference sequence). CDR3 loop: CASSIGQGGFGYTF. In nucleotides, the CDR3 is TGTGCCAGTAGTATAGGCCAGGGAGGTTTTGGCTACACCTTC.

The chain combines TRBV30 with TRBJ2-7, with D unclear. The germline V and J ends were trimmed by 4 bases and 2 bases, with 12 bases remaining between them. This CDR3 contains 13 residues. Germline V gene data show CDR1 as GTSNPN and CDR2 as SVGIG (reference sequence). CDR3 in DNA: TGTGCCTGGAATAGAGGAGATCCCTACGAGCAGTACTTC. Translation gives CAWNRGDPYEQYF.

The CDR3 here is CAISEWWDRVAGELFF. CDR3 bases: TGTGCCATCAGTGAATGGTGGGACAGGGTGGCCGGGGAGCTGTTTTTT. The chain carries TRBV10-3 and TRBJ2-2, with 9 bases identical to TRBD1. CDR3 length equals 16 residues. V trimming: 3 bases; J trimming: 6 bases; junction bases outside the gene matches: 8. Germline assignment: CDR1 ENHRY and CDR2 SYGVKD.

There are a few counts of this clone. The chain recombines TRBV6-6 with TRBJ2-7, with 8 bases that match TRBD2. CDR3 size: 12 residues. The germline gives CDR1 MNHNY, CDR2 SVGAGI (reference sequence). V lost 7 bases and J lost 4; bases outside the gene matches: 3. The CDR3 spells CASTGGVYEQYF. Here the CDR3 DNA reads TGTGCCAGCACCGGGGGGGTTTACGAGCAGTACTTC.

This chain connects TRBV28 to TRBJ2-3, with D tentatively TRBD1 (6 bases). The germline gives CDR1 MDHEN, CDR2 SYDVKM. This CDR3 region has 15 residues. The V gene lost 2 bases and the J gene lost 8 bases, with 17 bases spanning the gap. CDR3 nucleotide sequence: TGTGCCAGCAGTTTAAACAGGGAAAGGGGCGTTACGCAGTATTTT. Translated, it gives CASSLNRERGVTQYF.

The V call is TRBV4-1, the J call TRBJ1-2; 11 bases align to TRBD1. The germline gives CDR1 MGHRA, CDR2 YSYEKL. The CDR3 is 15 residues long. Losses at the gene ends were 3 bases for V and 7 bases for J; bases not matched to a gene: 7. The CDR3 DNA is TGCGCCAGCAGCCAGCTCCGGACAGGGGGCGGTGGCTACACCTTC. Its protein product is CASSQLRTGGGGYTF.

The chain recombines TRBV29-1 with TRBJ1-1; D is undetermined. Trimming took 6 bases from V and 0 from J, leaving 8 bases between them. The CDR3 runs 12 residues. Germline assignment: CDR1 SQVTM and CDR2 ANQGSEA. The DNA for the CDR3 is TGCAGCGTCCGCGAAATGAACACTGAAGCTTTCTTT. This translates into CSVREMNTEAFF.

The V and J genes are TRBV5-5 and TRBJ2-1; TRBD1 matches 8 bases. Germline CDR1 reads SGHKS; CDR2 reads YYEKEE (reference sequence). CDR3 length: 16 amino acids. The J segment lost 10 bases and the V segment lost 3 bases, leaving 15 bases of the junction unmatched. CDR3: CASSSTDRGDVREQFF. Here the CDR3 DNA reads TGTGCCAGCAGCTCGACCGACAGGGGCGATGTCAGGGAGCAGTTCTTC.

The chain uses TRBV11-2 and TRBJ1-5; D is possibly TRBD1 (5 bases). The germline CDR1 and CDR2 sequences are SGHAT and FQNNGV. V lost 0 bases and J 7 bases, leaving 13 bases between the germline ends. The CDR3 consists of 15 residues. CDR3 loop: CASSLEAGRDQPQHF. The DNA for the CDR3 is TGTGCCAGCAGCTTAGAGGCCGGGAGGGACCAGCCCCAGCATTTT.